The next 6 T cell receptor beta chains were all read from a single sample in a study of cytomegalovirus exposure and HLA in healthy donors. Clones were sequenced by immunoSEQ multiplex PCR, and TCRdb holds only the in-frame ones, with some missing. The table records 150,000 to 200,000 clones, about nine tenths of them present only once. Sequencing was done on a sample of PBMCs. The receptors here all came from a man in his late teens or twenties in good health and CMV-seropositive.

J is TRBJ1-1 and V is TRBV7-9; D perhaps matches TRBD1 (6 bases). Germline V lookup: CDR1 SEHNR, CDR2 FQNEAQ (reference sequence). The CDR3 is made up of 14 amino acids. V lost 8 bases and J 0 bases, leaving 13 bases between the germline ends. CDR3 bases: TGTGCCAGCGGGGGTGAGGGGGTGAACACTGAAGCTTTCTTT. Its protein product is CASGGEGVNTEAFF.

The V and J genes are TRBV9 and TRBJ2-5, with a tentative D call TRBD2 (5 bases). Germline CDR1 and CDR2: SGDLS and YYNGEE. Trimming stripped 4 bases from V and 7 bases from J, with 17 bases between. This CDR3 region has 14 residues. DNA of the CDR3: TGTGCCAGCAGCCCCGCCGGGCTCGCGGGGACCCAGTACTTC. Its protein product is CASSPAGLAGTQYF.

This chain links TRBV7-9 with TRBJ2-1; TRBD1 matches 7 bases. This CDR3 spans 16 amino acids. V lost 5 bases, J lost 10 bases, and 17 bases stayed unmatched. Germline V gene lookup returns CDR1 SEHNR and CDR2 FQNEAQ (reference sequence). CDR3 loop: CASSHPSGTARGEQFF. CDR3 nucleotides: TGTGCCAGCAGCCATCCTTCCGGGACAGCCAGAGGGGAGCAGTTCTTC.

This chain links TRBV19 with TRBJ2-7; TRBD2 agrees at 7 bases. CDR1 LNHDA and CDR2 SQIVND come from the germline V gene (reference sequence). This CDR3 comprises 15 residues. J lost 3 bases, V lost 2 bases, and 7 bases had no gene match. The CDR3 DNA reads TGTGCCAGTAGTATAAGACTAGCTGGGAACTACGAGCAGTACTTC. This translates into CASSIRLAGNYEQYF.

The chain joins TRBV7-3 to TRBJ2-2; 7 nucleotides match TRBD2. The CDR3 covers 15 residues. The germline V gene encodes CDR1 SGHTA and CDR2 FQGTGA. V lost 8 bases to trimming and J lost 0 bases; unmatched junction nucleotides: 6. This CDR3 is CASSEGGTNTGELFF. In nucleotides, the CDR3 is TGTGCCAGCTCCGAGGGAGGGACGAACACCGGGGAGCTGTTTTTT.

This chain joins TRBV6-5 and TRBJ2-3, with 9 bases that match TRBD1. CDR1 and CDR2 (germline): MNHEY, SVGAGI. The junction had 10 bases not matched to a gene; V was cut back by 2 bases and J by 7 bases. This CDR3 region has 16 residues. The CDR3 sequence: CASSYDHPGTGNTQYF. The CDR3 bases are TGTGCCAGCAGTTACGACCATCCCGGGACAGGGAATACGCAGTATTTT.